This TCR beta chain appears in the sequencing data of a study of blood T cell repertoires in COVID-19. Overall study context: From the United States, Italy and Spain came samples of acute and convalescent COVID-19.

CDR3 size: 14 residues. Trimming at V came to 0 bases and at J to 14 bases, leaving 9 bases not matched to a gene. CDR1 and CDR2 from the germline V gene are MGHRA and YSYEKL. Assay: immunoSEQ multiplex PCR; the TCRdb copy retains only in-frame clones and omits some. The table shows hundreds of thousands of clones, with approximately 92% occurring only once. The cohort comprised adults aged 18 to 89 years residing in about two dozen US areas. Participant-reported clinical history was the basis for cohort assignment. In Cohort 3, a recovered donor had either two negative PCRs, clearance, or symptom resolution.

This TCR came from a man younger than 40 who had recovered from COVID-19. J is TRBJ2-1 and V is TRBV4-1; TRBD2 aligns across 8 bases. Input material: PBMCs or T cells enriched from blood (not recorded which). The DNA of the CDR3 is TGCGCCAGCAGCCAAGAGTCGGGCGGGAGGCTCGAGTTCTTC. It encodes CASSQESGGRLEFF.